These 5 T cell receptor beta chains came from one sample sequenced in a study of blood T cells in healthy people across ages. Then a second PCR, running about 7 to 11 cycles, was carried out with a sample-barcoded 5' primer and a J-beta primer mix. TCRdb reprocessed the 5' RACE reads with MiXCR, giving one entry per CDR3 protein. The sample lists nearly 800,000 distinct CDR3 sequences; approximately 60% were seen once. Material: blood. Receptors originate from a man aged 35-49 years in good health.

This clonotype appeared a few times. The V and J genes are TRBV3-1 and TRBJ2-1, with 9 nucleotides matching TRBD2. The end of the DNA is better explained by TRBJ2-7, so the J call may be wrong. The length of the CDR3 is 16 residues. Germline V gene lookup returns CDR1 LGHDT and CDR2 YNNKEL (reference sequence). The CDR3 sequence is CASSQDASGRNNEQYF. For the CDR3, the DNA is TGTGCCAGCAGCCAAGACGCGAGCGGGAGGAACAATGAGCAGTACTTC.

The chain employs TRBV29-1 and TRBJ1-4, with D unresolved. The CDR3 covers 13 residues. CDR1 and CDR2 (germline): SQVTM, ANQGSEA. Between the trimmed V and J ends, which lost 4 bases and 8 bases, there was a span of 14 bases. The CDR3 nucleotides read TGCAGCGTTGGCTATGGGGTGGGGGAAAAACTGTTTTTT. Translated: CSVGYGVGEKLFF.

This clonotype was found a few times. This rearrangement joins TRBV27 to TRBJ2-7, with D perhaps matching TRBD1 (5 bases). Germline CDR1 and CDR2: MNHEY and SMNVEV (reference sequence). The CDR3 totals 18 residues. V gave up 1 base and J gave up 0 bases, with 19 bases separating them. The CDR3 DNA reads TGTGCCAGCAGTTTATACGCCCAGGGCGATTTATCCTCCTACGAGCAGTACTTC. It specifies CASSLYAQGDLSSYEQYF.

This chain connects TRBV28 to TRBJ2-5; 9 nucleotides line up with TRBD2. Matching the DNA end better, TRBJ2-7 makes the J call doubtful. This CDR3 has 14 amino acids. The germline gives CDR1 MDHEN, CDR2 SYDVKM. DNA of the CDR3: TGTGCCAGCAGTCCCTGGACTAGCGTCTACGAGCAGTACTTC. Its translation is CASSPWTSVYEQYF.

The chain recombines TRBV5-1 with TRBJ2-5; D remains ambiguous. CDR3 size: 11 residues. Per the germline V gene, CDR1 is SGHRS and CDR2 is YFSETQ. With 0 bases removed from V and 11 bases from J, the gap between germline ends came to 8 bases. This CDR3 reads CASSLEAEQYF. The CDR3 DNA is TGCGCCAGCAGCTTGGAGGCAGAGCAGTACTTC.